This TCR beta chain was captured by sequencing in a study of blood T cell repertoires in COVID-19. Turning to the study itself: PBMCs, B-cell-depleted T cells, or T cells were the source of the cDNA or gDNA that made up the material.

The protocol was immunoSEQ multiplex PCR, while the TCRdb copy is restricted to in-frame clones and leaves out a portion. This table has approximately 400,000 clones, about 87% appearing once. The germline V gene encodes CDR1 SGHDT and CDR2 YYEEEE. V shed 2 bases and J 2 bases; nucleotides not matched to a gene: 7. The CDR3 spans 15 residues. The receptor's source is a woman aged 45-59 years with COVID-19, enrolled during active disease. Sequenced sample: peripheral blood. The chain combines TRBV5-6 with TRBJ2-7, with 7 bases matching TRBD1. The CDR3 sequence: CASSFPGGPAYEQYF. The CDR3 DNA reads TGTGCCAGCAGCTTTCCAGGGGGTCCTGCCTACGAGCAGTACTTC.